This is a list of T cell receptor beta chains from one sample in a study of blood T cells in healthy people across ages. TCRdb passed the 5' RACE reads through MiXCR, listing each CDR3 protein once. The sample has 650,000 to 800,000 distinct CDR3 sequences; around two fifths are singletons. Material for sequencing was blood. These receptors originate from a man aged 55 to 70 in good health. The CDR3 runs from the conserved cysteine through the conserved F or W. D genes are given only for firm matches. Not all rows give a size; the values are once, few, many and, for expanded clones, a class.

abundance: few
d_gene: TRBD1
j_gene: TRBJ2-1
v_gene: TRBV7-9
CDR3aa: CASSSTTRGNNEQFF
CDR3nt: TGTGCCAGCAGCTCAACTACCAGGGGGAACAATGAGCAGTTCTTC

abundance: few
d_gene: .
j_gene: TRBJ1-5
v_gene: TRBV3-1
CDR3aa: CASSQGPGSQHF
CDR3nt: TGTGCCAGCAGCCAGGGTCCGGGCTCCCAGCATTTT

abundance: .
d_gene: TRBD2
j_gene: TRBJ2-5
v_gene: TRBV5-6
CDR3aa: CASSLGGGSNEQYF
CDR3nt: TGTGCCAGCAGCTTGGGGGGGGGTTCCAATGAGCAGTACTTC

abundance: .
d_gene: TRBD1
j_gene: TRBJ1-4
v_gene: TRBV28
CDR3aa: CASSFSGGLNEKLFF
CDR3nt: TGTGCCAGCAGTTTCTCAGGGGGCCTTAATGAAAAACTGTTTTTT

abundance: few
d_gene: TRBD1
j_gene: TRBJ2-7
v_gene: TRBV18
CDR3aa: CASSRSKGASDEQYF
CDR3nt: TGTGCCAGCTCACGGTCGAAGGGGGCCAGCGACGAGCAGTACTTC

abundance: .
d_gene: .
j_gene: TRBJ2-5
v_gene: TRBV20-1
CDR3aa: CSAGLSGEVETQYF
CDR3nt: TGCAGTGCAGGTTTAAGTGGGGAGGTGGAGACCCAGTACTTC

abundance: .
d_gene: .
j_gene: TRBJ1-2
v_gene: TRBV28
CDR3aa: CASLREMGYGYTF
CDR3nt: TGTGCCAGCCTGCGGGAGATGGGCTATGGCTACACCTTC

abundance: few
d_gene: .
j_gene: TRBJ1-2
v_gene: TRBV12-3/TRBV12-4
CDR3aa: CASSLGVGPYTF
CDR3nt: TGTGCCAGCAGTCTCGGCGTCGGCCCCTACACCTTC

abundance: few
d_gene: TRBD1
j_gene: TRBJ1-6
v_gene: TRBV6-2/TRBV6-3
CDR3aa: CASSPSGTGNSPLHF
CDR3nt: TGTGCCAGCAGTCCATCCGGGACAGGCAATTCACCCCTCCACTTT

abundance: .
d_gene: TRBD2
j_gene: TRBJ2-1
v_gene: TRBV7-9
CDR3aa: CAIAGGNLNEQFF
CDR3nt: TGTGCCATAGCGGGGGGGAACCTCAATGAGCAGTTCTTC

abundance: many
d_gene: .
j_gene: TRBJ1-1
v_gene: TRBV6-6
CDR3aa: CASSYDTEAFF
CDR3nt: TGTGCCAGCAGTTACGACACTGAAGCTTTCTTT

abundance: .
d_gene: .
j_gene: TRBJ1-1
v_gene: TRBV6-6
CDR3aa: CASGGLSATEAFF
CDR3nt: TGTGCCAGCGGAGGTTTGAGTGCCACTGAAGCTTTCTTT

abundance: few
d_gene: .
j_gene: TRBJ2-7
v_gene: TRBV5-1
CDR3aa: CASSWDPEGYEQYF
CDR3nt: TGCGCCAGCAGCTGGGACCCAGAAGGTTACGAGCAGTACTTC

abundance: .
d_gene: TRBD1
j_gene: TRBJ2-1
v_gene: TRBV20-1
CDR3aa: CSAPGQGGNEQFF
CDR3nt: TGCAGTGCACCGGGACAGGGGGGCAATGAGCAGTTCTTC

abundance: many
d_gene: .
j_gene: TRBJ2-1
v_gene: TRBV29-1
CDR3aa: CSVGMGEQFF
CDR3nt: TGCAGCGTGGGTATGGGAGAGCAGTTCTTC